Below are 20 T cell receptor beta chains sequenced from a single sample in a study of T cell responses to AZD1222 COVID-19 vaccine. Using immunoSEQ multiplex PCR, the repertoire was profiled, and TCRdb retains in-frame clones only, with some absent. The table includes 95,000 to 150,000 clones, roughly 90% detected once. Specimen: peripheral blood, collected on day 0 of AZD1222 vaccination. All receptors come from an adult in good health.

The rearrangement joins TRBV18 to TRBJ2-1, with D maybe TRBD2 (6 bases). The germline gives CDR1 KGHSH, CDR2 LQKENI. The CDR3 is 17 amino acids. Between the trimmed V and J ends, which lost 0 bases and 1 base, there was a span of 13 bases. The CDR3 bases are TGTGCCAGCTCACCACCGGGGCAGGGAGGTTCCTACAATGAGCAGTTCTTC. Its protein product is CASSPPGQGGSYNEQFF.

The V and J genes are TRBV18 and TRBJ1-2; D is uncertain. CDR3 size: 16 residues. CDR1 is KGHSH, CDR2 LQKENI, per germline. Trimming shortened V by 2 bases and J by 5 bases, and 18 bases separated the two germline ends. The CDR3 spells CASSPVSEGLIYGYTF. DNA of the CDR3: TGTGCCAGCTCACCAGTCTCGGAAGGGCTCATTTATGGCTACACCTTC.

The sample holds a few counts of this clone. The V gene is TRBV5-1, the J gene TRBJ1-3; 7 bases agree with TRBD1. Germline loops: CDR1 SGHRS, CDR2 YFSETQ. With 0 bases clipped from V and 0 bases from J, the junction kept 3 bases outside the gene matches. The CDR3 has 16 amino acids. The DNA of the CDR3 is TGCGCCAGCAGCTTGGGCGACAGGGTCTCTGGAAACACCATATATTTT. Residues: CASSLGDRVSGNTIYF. Full variable domain (outside the CDR3, taken from reference TRBV5-1 and TRBJ1-3): KAGVTQTPRYLIKTRGQQVTLSCSPISGHRSVSWYQQTPGQGLQFLFEYFSETQRNKGNFPGRFSGRQFSNSRSEMNVSTLELGDSALYLCASSLGDRVSGNTIYFGEGSWLTVV.

The chain combines TRBV19 with TRBJ2-2; D uncertain. The CDR3 totals 16 residues. The germline V and J ends were trimmed by 6 bases and 6 bases, with 20 bases remaining between them. CDR1 and CDR2 (germline): LNHDA, SQIVND (reference sequence). The CDR3 coding sequence is TGTGCCAGTAGCCCCCAAAGGCGCGAAATATCCGGGGAGCTGTTTTTT. Translated: CASSPQRREISGELFF.

In its sample, this clone was seen once. The rearrangement joins TRBV15 to TRBJ2-7; D might be TRBD2 (6 bases). V was shortened by 6 bases and J by 0 bases, with 9 bases between the two germline ends. Germline V CDR1 and CDR2: LNHNV, YYDKDF (reference sequence). This CDR3 contains 13 residues. The CDR3 DNA follows: TGTGCCACCAGGTCGCGGGGCTCCTACGAGCAGTACTTC. Translated: CATRSRGSYEQYF.

V is TRBV28 and J is TRBJ1-5; 8 bases are a match to TRBD1. Germline V gene lookup returns CDR1 MDHEN and CDR2 SYDVKM. V lost 6 bases, J lost 5 bases, and 12 bases stayed unmatched. There are 16 residues in the CDR3. CDR3 sequence reads: CASSNDRGLEDQPQHF. DNA of the CDR3: TGTGCCAGCAGCAACGACAGGGGCTTGGAGGATCAGCCCCAGCATTTT.

The genes are TRBV18 and TRBJ2-5; possibly TRBD1 for D (5 bases). The ends were cut back, 6 bases at V and 0 bases at J, with 8 bases in the middle. The CDR3 is 13 amino acids. Germline-derived CDR1 and CDR2 are KGHSH and LQKENI. CDR3 loop: CASSGRDQETQYF. The CDR3, as DNA: TGTGCCAGCTCGGGCAGGGACCAAGAGACCCAGTACTTC. Supplemented by reference TRBV18 and TRBJ2-5, the full variable domain reads NAGVMQNPRHLVRRRGQEARLRCSPMKGHSHVYWYRQLPEEGLKFMVYLQKENIIDESGMPKERFSAEFPKEGPSILRIQQVVRGDSAAYFCASSGRDQETQYFGPGTRLLVL.

V usage is TRBV27 and J usage is TRBJ1-1, with a weak D call TRBD1 (5 bases). V lost 6 bases, J lost 1 base, and 12 bases lay in between. Germline V gene sequence: CDR1 MNHEY, CDR2 SMNVEV (reference sequence). This CDR3 spans 14 amino acids. The CDR3 loop reads CASRPRQGNTEAFF. The CDR3 DNA reads as TGTGCCAGCAGACCCAGGCAGGGGAACACTGAAGCTTTCTTT.

This clone was observed a handful of times. V and J are TRBV27 and TRBJ2-7; perhaps D is TRBD1 or TRBD2 (5 bases each). Trimming pared 0 bases from V and 2 bases from J, leaving 8 bases between. CDR1 MNHEY and CDR2 SMNVEV come from the germline V gene (reference sequence). The CDR3 is 14 amino acids. In DNA, the CDR3 is TGTGCCAGCAGTTTATCGAGGGGACCCTACGAGCAGTACTTC. It codes for CASSLSRGPYEQYF.

The CDR3 here is CASSPQASQPQHF. CDR3 nucleotides: TGTGCCAGTAGTCCTCAGGCGTCTCAGCCCCAGCATTTT. The chain couples TRBV19 to TRBJ1-5; D is unresolved. The V gene's germline CDR1 is LNHDA and CDR2 SQIVND (reference sequence). The CDR3 loop spans 13 amino acids. The V gene lost 5 bases and the J gene lost 6 bases, with 11 bases spanning the gap.

The chain has TRBV19 and TRBJ2-7; D remains unclear. Germline V gene lookup returns CDR1 LNHDA and CDR2 SQIVND (reference sequence). The CDR3 is 13 amino acids. V shed 10 bases and J shed 4 bases, with 17 bases lying between them. CDR3 sequence: CATSFSASYEQYF. CDR3 sequence (DNA): TGTGCCACGTCCTTTTCTGCCTCTTACGAGCAGTACTTC.

The chain joins TRBV28 to TRBJ2-7, with 8 bases matching TRBD1. The CDR3 loop spans 14 amino acids. The germline gives CDR1 MDHEN, CDR2 SYDVKM. Germline trimming cut 5 bases from V and 2 bases from J; bases unmatched to any gene: 5. CDR3 residues: CASSMDRDPYEQYF. The CDR3 region has the DNA TGTGCCAGCAGTATGGACAGGGACCCCTACGAGCAGTACTTC.

This clone occurred once. The chain couples TRBV3-1 (or the pseudogene TRBV3-2) to TRBJ2-7; unclear D gene. V dropped 0 bases and J dropped 6 bases, with 12 bases sitting between them. The CDR3 covers 14 residues. Germline CDR1 LGHDT, CDR2 YNNKEL (reference sequence). As DNA, the CDR3 is TGTGCCAGCAGCCAAGATTTGACATGCGGCGAGCAGTACTTC. This encodes CASSQDLTCGEQYF.

The chain uses TRBV12-5 and TRBJ1-1, with TRBD1 identical over 7 bases. The CDR3 sequence is 13 residues long. The V gene end was trimmed by 6 bases and the J gene end by 4 bases; junction bases not matched to a gene: 5. The germline gives CDR1 LGHNT, CDR2 FRNRAP. The CDR3 coding sequence is TGTGCTAGTGGCCTCGACAGGGCCACTGAAGCTTTCTTT. Protein sequence: CASGLDRATEAFF.

The genes are TRBV7-2 and TRBJ2-2; tentative D call: TRBD1 (5 bases). The CDR3 runs to 16 residues. V gave up 7 bases and J gave up 1 base, with 16 bases separating them. CDR1 is SGHTA and CDR2 is FQGNSA in the germline V gene. The CDR3 DNA follows: TGTGCCAGCATCACCGACAGCCCTCTGAACACCGGGGAGCTGTTTTTT. Protein sequence: CASITDSPLNTGELFF.

The chain is built from TRBV2 and TRBJ1-5, with TRBD1 as a possible D gene (6 bases). V gave up 5 bases and J gave up 1 base, with 24 bases separating them. The germline gives CDR1 SNHLY, CDR2 FYNNEI. The CDR3 runs to 19 residues. The CDR3: CASSILKGGRGLSNQPQHF. The CDR3 DNA follows: TGTGCCAGCAGTATATTGAAGGGGGGCCGAGGGTTGAGCAATCAGCCCCAGCATTTT.

This chain joins TRBV30 and TRBJ1-2; TRBD1 matches at 7 bases. The CDR3 extends over 13 amino acids. Trimming removed 4 bases from V and 3 bases from J; junction bases left unmatched: 5. Germline V gene sequence: CDR1 GTSNPN, CDR2 SVGIG (reference sequence). The CDR3 region is CAWNDRDDYGYTF. CDR3 bases: TGTGCCTGGAACGACAGGGATGACTATGGCTACACCTTC.

The chain combines TRBV19 with TRBJ1-1, with a tentative D call TRBD1 (5 bases). From germline, CDR1 is LNHDA and CDR2 SQIVND (reference sequence). The CDR3 contains 17 residues. V shed 10 bases and J shed 4 bases, with 28 bases lying between them. The CDR3 loop is CAIYIEGGDWAITEAFF. As DNA, the CDR3 is TGTGCCATTTATATCGAAGGAGGGGATTGGGCGATCACTGAAGCTTTCTTT.

This clone was seen once. The V and J genes are TRBV28 and TRBJ1-6; 8 nucleotides line up with TRBD1. V was pared by 5 bases and J by 6 bases, with 6 bases of the junction left unmatched. This CDR3 has 15 residues. The germline CDR1 and CDR2 sequences are MDHEN and SYDVKM. The CDR3 DNA sequence: TGTGCCAGCAGTGCCAGGGGGCATTTTAATTCACCCCTCCACTTT. Its protein is CASSARGHFNSPLHF.

The V call is TRBV18, the J call TRBJ2-7; a weak D match, TRBD1 (6 bases). V gave up 3 bases and J gave up 1 base, with 19 bases separating them. The CDR3 extends over 17 amino acids. Per germline, CDR1 KGHSH and CDR2 LQKENI. CDR3 loop: CASSPQQGMGTSYEQYF. DNA of the CDR3: TGTGCCAGCTCACCTCAACAGGGTATGGGCACATCCTACGAGCAGTACTTC.